These 4 T cell receptor beta chains share one sample of origin, sequenced in a study of blood T cell repertoires in COVID-19. Profiled with immunoSEQ multiplex PCR; TCRdb holds only in-frame clones, not every one. This sample yields approximately 260,000 clones, of which around nine tenths are seen a single time; approximately 2% belongs to the top ten. Sequencing was carried out using PBMCs or T cells enriched from blood (not recorded which). Receptors were obtained from a woman aged 18 to 35 who had recovered from COVID-19.

This chain joins TRBV4-1 and TRBJ2-5; a weak D match, TRBD2 (7 bases). The CDR3 totals 14 residues. Germline values: CDR1 MGHRA, CDR2 YSYEKL. The V end was cut by 0 bases, the J end by 6 bases, with 11 bases between. This chain's CDR3 is CASSQDGGAKTQYF. As DNA, the CDR3 is TGCGCCAGCAGCCAAGATGGGGGGGCGAAGACCCAGTACTTC.

The V call is TRBV7-8, the J call TRBJ2-7; possible D gene TRBD1, 6 bases. Per germline, CDR1 SGHVS and CDR2 FQNEAQ. V was pared by 3 bases and J by 5 bases, with 8 bases between. The CDR3 covers 12 residues. The CDR3 here is CASSLAGDEQYF. The CDR3 nucleotides are TGTGCCAGCAGCTTGGCAGGGGACGAGCAGTACTTC.

This rearrangement joins TRBV27 to TRBJ2-1; 7 bases line up with TRBD1. This CDR3 region has 14 residues. The ends lost 1 base at V and 9 bases at J; junction bases unmatched: 6. The V gene's germline CDR1 is MNHEY and CDR2 SMNVEV (reference sequence). Here the CDR3 DNA reads TGTGCCAGCAGTTTATGGCAGGGGGATACTGAGCAGTTCTTC. This encodes CASSLWQGDTEQFF.

The V and J genes are TRBV7-9 and TRBJ2-1, with a possible D match to TRBD2 (7 bases). The CDR3 has 15 residues. Trimming stripped 5 bases from V and 5 bases from J, with 16 bases between. CDR1 is SEHNR, CDR2 FQNEAQ, per germline (reference sequence). CDR3 bases: TGTGCCAGCAGCCTTGGGAGGGGGGAAGACAATGAGCAGTTCTTC. It is translated as CASSLGRGEDNEQFF.